These 20 T cell receptor beta chains originate from one sample sequenced in a study of PD-1 blockade in classical Hodgkin lymphoma. Time point in this sample: cycle 4 day 1 (C4D1), after 5 to 7 weeks of nivolumab. Relapse was seen in all patients after autologous stem cell transplantation, and brentuximab vedotin exposure was variable. Profiled with immunoSEQ multiplex PCR; TCRdb holds only in-frame clones, not every one. The sample has about 90,000 clones, 75% to 95% seen once; the top ten hold 2.9%. Specimen: peripheral blood mononuclear cells (PBMCs), collected before the fourth cycle of nivolumab. The source of these receptors is a human donor with classical Hodgkin lymphoma.

As DNA, the CDR3 is TGTGCCAGCTCACCGGCGGGGGGCACAGATACGCAGTATTTT. Its protein is CASSPAGGTDTQYF. The chain carries TRBV18 and TRBJ2-3; 7 bases are shared with TRBD2. Trimming cost V 3 bases and J 1 base; bases outside gene matches: 1. The CDR3 consists of 14 residues. CDR1 is KGHSH and CDR2 is LQKENI in the germline V gene.

The chain couples TRBV6-5 to TRBJ1-2; 9 bases fit TRBD1. CDR3 length: 14 amino acids. Germline V lookup: CDR1 MNHEY, CDR2 SVGAGI. With V trimmed by 6 bases and J by 8 bases, 10 bases remained unmatched. As DNA, the CDR3 is TGTGCCAGCAGCCGGGACAGGGCCTTAGGGGGCTACACCTTC. This translates into CASSRDRALGGYTF.

This chain links TRBV6-5 with TRBJ2-7; no reliable D call. Germline V lookup: CDR1 MNHEY, CDR2 SVGAGI. V gave up 2 bases and J gave up 0 bases, with 5 bases separating them. The CDR3 loop spans 13 amino acids. The CDR3 DNA follows: TGTGCCAGCAGTTACGGTGGCTCCTACGAGCAGTACTTC. Translated, it gives CASSYGGSYEQYF.

The genes are TRBV10-3 and TRBJ1-3; unclear D gene. CDR3 length: 15 amino acids. Trimming shortened V by 3 bases and J by 0 bases, and 9 bases separated the two germline ends. Germline V gene sequence: CDR1 ENHRY, CDR2 SYGVKD. This chain's CDR3 is CAISEGQSSGNTIYF. The CDR3 DNA is TGTGCCATCAGTGAAGGCCAGTCCTCTGGAAACACCATATATTTT.

The V call is TRBV7-9, the J call TRBJ1-3; D not certain. Germline values: CDR1 SEHNR, CDR2 FQNEAQ (reference sequence). There are 16 residues in the CDR3. Trimming shortened V by 7 bases and J by 4 bases, and 20 bases separated the two germline ends. The CDR3 spells CASNLLGDSAGNTIYF. The CDR3, as DNA: TGTGCCAGCAACCTTCTTGGGGATTCGGCCGGAAACACCATATATTTT.

V gene TRBV5-8 combines with J gene TRBJ1-6, with TRBD1 matching 9 bases. This CDR3 has 18 amino acids. Trimming took 2 bases from V and 6 from J; bases not matched to a gene: 12. In germline, CDR1 is SGHTS, CDR2 YDEGEE. The CDR3 spells CASSFDGTGLPSNSPLHF. The CDR3 DNA reads TGTGCCAGCAGCTTCGACGGGACAGGGCTTCCTTCTAATTCACCCCTCCACTTT.

Points on this clone: This CDR3 is also generated by other DNA sequences in the sample. V usage is TRBV2 and J usage is TRBJ2-4, with 10 bases aligning to TRBD2. Germline V gives CDR1 SNHLY, CDR2 FYNNEI. The length of the CDR3 is 15 residues. V was pared by 5 bases and J by 5 bases, with 6 bases of the junction left unmatched. The CDR3 DNA reads as TGTGCCAGCAGTCCACGAGGACTAGCGGAAAACATTCAGTACTTC. Encoded protein: CASSPRGLAENIQYF.

The chain carries TRBV10-2 and TRBJ2-5, with 7 bases fitting TRBD2. V shed 2 bases, J shed 1 base, and the junction held 4 bases outside the gene matches. This CDR3 is built from 15 residues. Germline CDR1 and CDR2: WSHSY and SAAADI. This chain's CDR3 is CASSEVPSGQETQYF. DNA of the CDR3: TGCGCCAGCAGTGAGGTGCCTAGCGGCCAAGAGACCCAGTACTTC.

The chain carries TRBV7-9 and TRBJ1-6; D possibly corresponds to TRBD1 (6 bases). The CDR3 covers 17 residues. Germline V gene lookup returns CDR1 SEHNR and CDR2 FQNEAQ (reference sequence). Between the trimmed V and J ends, which lost 1 base and 6 bases, there was a span of 16 bases. The CDR3 nucleotides are TGTGCCAGCAGCTTAGACGTCCCAGGGGCGGGTAATTCACCCCTCCACTTT. It is translated as CASSLDVPGAGNSPLHF.

The V and J genes are TRBV2 and TRBJ2-2, with 11 positions matching TRBD1. Germline loops: CDR1 SNHLY, CDR2 FYNNEI. V lost 3 bases to trimming and J lost 4 bases; unmatched junction nucleotides: 1. This CDR3 contains 15 residues. CDR3 DNA: TGTGCCAGCAGTGAGGGACAGGGGGTCACCGGGGAGCTGTTTTTT. Its translation: CASSEGQGVTGELFF.

V is TRBV19 and J is TRBJ1-4; 9 bases align to TRBD1. Losses at the gene ends were 4 bases for V and 6 bases for J; bases not matched to a gene: 9. The germline V gene has CDR1 LNHDA and CDR2 SQIVND (reference sequence). This CDR3 has 16 amino acids. CDR3 sequence reads: CASSRNRQGGDEKLFF. CDR3 DNA: TGTGCCAGTAGTAGAAACCGACAGGGGGGGGATGAAAAACTGTTTTTT.

This chain connects TRBV5-1 to TRBJ1-1, with a possible D match to TRBD1 (5 bases). Germline V lookup: CDR1 SGHRS, CDR2 YFSETQ. CDR3 length: 16 amino acids. Trimming shortened V by 4 bases and J by 1 base, and 17 bases separated the two germline ends. CDR3 sequence: CASSPSRGVGNTEAFF. CDR3 sequence (DNA): TGCGCCAGCAGCCCCTCCCGGGGGGTAGGGAACACTGAAGCTTTCTTT.

This clone was detected once. CDR3 in amino acids: CASSQPRQGRANEKLFF. CDR3 nucleotide sequence: TGTGCCAGCAGCCAGCCCCGACAGGGCAGGGCCAATGAAAAACTGTTTTTT. The rearrangement joins TRBV7-9 to TRBJ1-4, with 7 positions matching TRBD1. The CDR3 runs 17 residues. The V gene's germline CDR1 is SEHNR and CDR2 FQNEAQ (reference sequence). The junction had 14 bases not matched to a gene; V was cut back by 5 bases and J by 5 bases.

V usage is TRBV7-2 and J usage is TRBJ1-5; 7 bases match TRBD1. This CDR3 has 16 residues. Losses at the gene ends were 2 bases for V and 1 base for J; bases not matched to a gene: 5. Germline V gene sequence: CDR1 SGHTA, CDR2 FQGNSA. As DNA, the CDR3 is TGTGCCAGCAGCTTACTAGGGGGCCTAAGCAATCAGCCCCAGCATTTT. Translated, it gives CASSLLGGLSNQPQHF.

The chain links TRBV7-8 to TRBJ2-7; D ambiguous. The V gene's germline CDR1 is SGHVS and CDR2 FQNEAQ. V lost 0 bases, J lost 3 bases, and 15 bases lay in between. This CDR3 is 16 amino acids long. CDR3 in amino acids: CASSLAGTTPFYEQYF. The DNA for the CDR3 is TGTGCCAGCAGCTTAGCGGGCACGACCCCATTCTACGAGCAGTACTTC.

This clone showed up just a few times. The rearrangement uses TRBV14 and TRBJ2-7; D remains unclear. Trimming removed 4 bases at V and 3 bases at J, with 7 bases between. CDR3 length equals 12 residues. Germline CDR1 SGHDN, CDR2 FVKESK. The chain's CDR3 is CASSPAHYEQYF. The CDR3 DNA reads as TGTGCCAGCAGCCCCGCACACTACGAGCAGTACTTC.

V gene TRBV6-5 combines with J gene TRBJ1-2, with D perhaps TRBD1 (6 bases). From germline, CDR1 is MNHEY and CDR2 SVGAGI. Between the trimmed V and J ends, which lost 2 bases and 4 bases, there was a span of 17 bases. The length of the CDR3 is 16 residues. The CDR3 sequence is CASSYNDRSRFYGYTF. The CDR3 DNA is TGTGCCAGCAGTTACAATGACAGGTCGCGATTCTATGGCTACACCTTC.

This sequence joins TRBV30 and TRBJ2-2, with 9 nucleotides matching TRBD2. The germline CDR1 and CDR2 sequences are GTSNPN and SVGIG (reference sequence). The V segment lost 1 base and the J segment 0 bases; nucleotides outside the gene matches: 0. The CDR3 covers 15 residues. CDR3 bases: TGTGCCTGGAGTGGACTAGCGGCGAACACCGGGGAGCTGTTTTTT. Translated, it gives CAWSGLAANTGELFF.

This clone was observed once. CDR3 in amino acids: CASSIDQGDRAGNEQFF. In DNA, the CDR3 is TGTGCCAGTAGTATAGATCAGGGAGACAGGGCAGGCAATGAGCAGTTCTTC. The chain is built from TRBV19 and TRBJ2-1; 7 bases map to TRBD1. Germline CDR1 is LNHDA and CDR2 is SQIVND (reference sequence). This CDR3 comprises 17 residues. V shed 0 bases, J shed 6 bases, and the junction held 11 bases outside the gene matches.

The chain carries TRBV5-5 and TRBJ1-5, with D maybe TRBD1 (6 bases). The germline CDR1 and CDR2 sequences are SGHKS and YYEKEE (reference sequence). CDR3 size: 15 residues. The germline V and J ends were trimmed by 0 bases and 1 base, with 8 bases remaining between them. CDR3 sequence: CASSLEGGSNQPQHF. CDR3 bases: TGTGCCAGCAGCTTGGAGGGGGGAAGCAATCAGCCCCAGCATTTT.